This T cell receptor (beta chain) was obtained from a study of response to subunit inactivated influenza vaccine. Regarding the study as a whole: Few new T cells, the authors suggested, are recruited by each seasonal influenza vaccination.

V lost 1 base and J 5 bases, leaving 7 bases between the germline ends. Germline V gene lookup returns CDR1 SGHKS and CDR2 YYEKEE (reference sequence). This CDR3 contains 13 residues. As to this clonotype: Its antigen is still unknown.

TCRdb called the RT-PCR reads again in MiXCR, with one record for every CDR3 protein. The table includes about 500,000 distinct CDR3 sequences, 16% detected once. This TCR was sampled from a man aged 45 to 75 who received an inactivated influenza vaccine. This chain uses TRBV5-5 with TRBJ2-1; D unclear. This sample comprised CD4+ T cells sorted from PBMCs, obtained around 25 months after vaccination. CDR3 sequence: CASSLTSDNEQFF. In DNA, the CDR3 is TGTGCCAGCAGCTTGACCAGCGACAATGAGCAGTTCTTC.